This T cell receptor beta chain was sequenced during a study of T cell changes during pregnancy in multiple sclerosis. The method was immunoSEQ multiplex PCR; TCRdb's version includes in-frame clones alone and lacks a portion of them. The table lists about 87,000 clones, roughly 93% of them singletons, with less than 1.5% in the top ten. J lost 8 bases, V lost 7 bases, and 16 bases had no gene match. Germline V gene data show CDR1 as LGHNA and CDR2 as YNFKEQ. The CDR3 is 16 amino acids. This rearrangement joins TRBV4-2 to TRBJ1-1; 10 bases map to TRBD1. The sample consisted of peripheral blood, taken in the third trimester of pregnancy. The sequence was obtained from a female donor in good health, enrolled as a control in a pregnancy study. The CDR3 is CASNEAPGQGSLEAFF. For the CDR3, the DNA is TGTGCCAGCAACGAAGCCCCGGGACAGGGGTCGTTAGAAGCTTTCTTT.